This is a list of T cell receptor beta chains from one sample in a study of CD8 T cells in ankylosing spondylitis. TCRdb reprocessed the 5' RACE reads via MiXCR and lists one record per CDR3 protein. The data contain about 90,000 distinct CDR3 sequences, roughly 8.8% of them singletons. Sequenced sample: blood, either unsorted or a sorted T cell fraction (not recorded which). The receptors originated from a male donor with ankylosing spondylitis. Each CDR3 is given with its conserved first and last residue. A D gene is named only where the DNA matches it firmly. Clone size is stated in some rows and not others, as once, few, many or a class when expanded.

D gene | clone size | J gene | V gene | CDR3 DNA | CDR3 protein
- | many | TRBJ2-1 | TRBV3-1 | TGTGCCAGCAGCCATCCGCCACGGTATGGGTTACCATACAATGAGCAGTTCTTC | CASSHPPRYGLPYNEQFF
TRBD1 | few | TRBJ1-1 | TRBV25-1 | TGTGCCAGCAGTGGCCTGACAGGGGAAGCTTTCTTT | CASSGLTGEAFF
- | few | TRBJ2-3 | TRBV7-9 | TGTGCCAGCAGCTTACCTTTAGACAGCACAGATACGCAGTATTTT | CASSLPLDSTDTQYF
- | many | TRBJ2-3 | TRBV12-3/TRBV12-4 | TGTGCCAGCAGTTTCGGTATCGGCACTAGCACAGATACGCAGTATTTT | CASSFGIGTSTDTQYF
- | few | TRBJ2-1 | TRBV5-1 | TGCGCCAGCAGCTTGGGCCAGGGGTACAATGAGCAGTTCTTC | CASSLGQGYNEQFF
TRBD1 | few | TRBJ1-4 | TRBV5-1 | TGCGCCAGCAGCCCAGACAGGGGGGGTCTGAGTGAAAAACTGTTTTTT | CASSPDRGGLSEKLFF
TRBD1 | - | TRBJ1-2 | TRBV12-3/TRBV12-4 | TGTGCCAGCAGTTTTGATTACAGGGGGGTCGGGTATGGCTACACCTTC | CASSFDYRGVGYGYTF
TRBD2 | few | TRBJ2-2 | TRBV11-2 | TGTGCCAGCAGCTTCATAGCGGGAAACACCGGGGAGCTGTTTTTT | CASSFIAGNTGELFF
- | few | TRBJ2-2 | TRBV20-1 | TGCAGTGCTAGAGTCGAGGGAGTCGGCACCGGGGAGCTGTTTTTT | CSARVEGVGTGELFF
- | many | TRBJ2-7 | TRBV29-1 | TGCAGCGTTGTTACGGCCAAAAGGGAAGAGCAGTACTTC | CSVVTAKREEQYF
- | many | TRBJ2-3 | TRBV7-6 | TGTGCCAGCAGCTTAGCGGGGGCCACAGATACGCAGTATTTT | CASSLAGATDTQYF
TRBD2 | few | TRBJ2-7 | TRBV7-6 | TGTGCCAGCAGCTCACCAGCGGGGGGTAGCTCCTACGAGCAGTACTTC | CASSSPAGGSSYEQYF
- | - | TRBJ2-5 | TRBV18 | TGTGCCAGCTCACCTACAGAAGAGACCCAGTACTTC | CASSPTEETQYF
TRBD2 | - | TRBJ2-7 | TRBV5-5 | TGTGCCAGCACCCTACGGGGGGTCTACGAGCAGTACTTC | CASTLRGVYEQYF
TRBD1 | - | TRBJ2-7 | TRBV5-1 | TGCGCCAGCAGCACCCGGGGGACAGGGGTCGAGCAGTACTTC | CASSTRGTGVEQYF
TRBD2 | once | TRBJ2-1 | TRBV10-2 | TGCGCCAGCAGTGATATACGCGGGAGAACCCACAATGAGCAGTTCTTC | CASSDIRGRTHNEQFF
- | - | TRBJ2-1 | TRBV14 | TGTGCCAGCAGCGCCGTCTACAATGAGCAGTTCTTC | CASSAVYNEQFF
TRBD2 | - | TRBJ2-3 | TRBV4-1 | TGCGCCAGCAGCCAAGAACCCGGACTAGTCTCCACAGATACGCAGTATTTT | CASSQEPGLVSTDTQYF
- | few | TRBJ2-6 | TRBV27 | TGTGCCAGCAGTTTCGGAGGGGCTGGGGCCAACGTCCTGACTTTC | CASSFGGAGANVLTF
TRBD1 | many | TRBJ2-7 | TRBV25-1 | TGTGCCAGCAGTGAATCCGAAACAGGGGACCGCTACGAGCAGTACTTC | CASSESETGDRYEQYF
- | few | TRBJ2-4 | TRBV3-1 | TGTGCCAGCAGCCCCGGGCCCTCCAAAAACATTCAGTACTTC | CASSPGPSKNIQYF
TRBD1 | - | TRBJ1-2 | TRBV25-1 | TGTGCCAGCAGTGAAGGGGGTAGGAGACAGGGACTCTATGGCTACACCTTC | CASSEGGRRQGLYGYTF
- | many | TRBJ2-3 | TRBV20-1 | TGCAGTGCTAGATACCGGGACCACACAGATACGCAGTATTTT | CSARYRDHTDTQYF
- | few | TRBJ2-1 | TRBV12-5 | TGTGCTAGTGCCCTCGGGCCCTACAATGAGCAGTTCTTC | CASALGPYNEQFF
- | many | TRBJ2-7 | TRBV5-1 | TGCGCCAGCAGCTTGGGGGAGAACTCCTACGAGCAGTACTTC | CASSLGENSYEQYF
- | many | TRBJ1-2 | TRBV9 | TGTGCCAGCAGCGTATCCCTCCCTACCGTCAATGGCTACACCTTC | CASSVSLPTVNGYTF
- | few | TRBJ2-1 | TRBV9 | TGTGCCAGCAGCGTAACACGCGACCCATGGAATGAGCAGTTCTTC | CASSVTRDPWNEQFF
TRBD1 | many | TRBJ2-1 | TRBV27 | TGTGCCAGCAGTCCGTGGGGACAGGGCTCCAATGAGCAGTTCTTC | CASSPWGQGSNEQFF
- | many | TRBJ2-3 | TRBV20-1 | TGCAGTGCTAGAGTTTACAGAAGCACAGATACGCAGTATTTT | CSARVYRSTDTQYF
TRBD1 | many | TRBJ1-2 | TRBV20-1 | TGCAGTGCTAGAGGACAGGGGACCTATGGCTACACCTTC | CSARGQGTYGYTF
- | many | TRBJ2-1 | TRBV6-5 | TGTGCCAGCAGTTTCCGGGACTCCTACAATGAGCAGTTCTTC | CASSFRDSYNEQFF
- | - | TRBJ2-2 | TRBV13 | TGTGCCAGCAGCCCTTCCTTGGGGCAGAACACCGGGGAGCTGTTTTTT | CASSPSLGQNTGELFF
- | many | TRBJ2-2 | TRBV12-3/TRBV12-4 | TGTGCCAGTTGTGAGGGGGTCACCGGGGAGCTGTTTTTT | CASCEGVTGELFF
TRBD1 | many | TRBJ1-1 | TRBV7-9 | TGTGCCAGCAGCTTAATTGGGACAGCGAACACTGAAGCTTTCTTT | CASSLIGTANTEAFF
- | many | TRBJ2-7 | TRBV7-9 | TGTGCCAGCAGCTCGGACCACGAGCAGTACTTC | CASSSDHEQYF
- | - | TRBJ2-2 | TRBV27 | TGTGCCAGCAGTTTAGGCCTAGCCTCAAACACCGGGGAGCTGTTTTTT | CASSLGLASNTGELFF
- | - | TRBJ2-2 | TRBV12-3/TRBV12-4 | TGTGCCAGCAGTTTGGGGTCCGGGGAGCTGTTTTTT | CASSLGSGELFF
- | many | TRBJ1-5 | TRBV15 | TGTGCCACCAGCCATGGGCAGAGCAATCAGCCCCAGCATTTT | CATSHGQSNQPQHF
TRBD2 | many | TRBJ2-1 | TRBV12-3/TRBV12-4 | TGTGCCAGCAGCCCGTCGCGTCGGGAGGTGAAGGATGAGCAGTTCTTC | CASSPSRREVKDEQFF
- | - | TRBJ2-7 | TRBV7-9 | TGTGCCAGCAGCTTAGGGGGTAGCGGTACCGAGCAGTACTTC | CASSLGGSGTEQYF
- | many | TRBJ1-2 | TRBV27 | TGTGCCAGCAGAACAGGGCTCTATGGCTACACCTTC | CASRTGLYGYTF
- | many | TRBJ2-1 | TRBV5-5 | TGTGCCAGCAGCTTCACGGGGGAGGTAACCTACAATGAGCAGTTCTTC | CASSFTGEVTYNEQFF
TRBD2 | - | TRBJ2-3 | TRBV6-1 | TGTGCCAGCCTTTCCTGGGGAGCGGGAGATGGAGATACGCAGTATTTT | CASLSWGAGDGDTQYF
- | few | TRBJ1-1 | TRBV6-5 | TGTGCCAGCAGTTACGGGGCATCCACTGAAGCTTTCTTT | CASSYGASTEAFF
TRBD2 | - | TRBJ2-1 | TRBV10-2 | TGCGCCAGCAGTACTAGCGGGACCCCCAATGAGCAGTTCTTC | CASSTSGTPNEQFF
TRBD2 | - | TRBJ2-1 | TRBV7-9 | TGTGCCAGCAGCCGGGGAGGTTGGCGGGAGGTCAATGAGCAGTTCTTC | CASSRGGWREVNEQFF
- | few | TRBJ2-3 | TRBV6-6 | TGTGCCAGCAGTGCCCTTCCCACAGATACGCAGTATTTT | CASSALPTDTQYF
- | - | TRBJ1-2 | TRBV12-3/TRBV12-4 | TGTGCCAGCAGCGAAACCCCTCTCCCCTTGGGCTATGGCTACACCTTC | CASSETPLPLGYGYTF